This T cell receptor beta chain was found in a study of shared clonotypes between healthy human individuals. Overall study: Per donor, CD8 memory used one plate, CD8 naive used two, CD4 memory used three and CD4 naive used three.

Produced via immunoSEQ multiplex PCR; TCRdb's table is partial and in-frame only. The table records 2 million to 2.5 million clones, 90% to 97% of them present only once. Whole-study findings and limits: Several donors held approximately 4.5% of naive CD4 clonotypes in common.

Comment on this clone: The antigen remains unidentified.

The V segment lost 4 bases and the J segment 5 bases; nucleotides outside the gene matches: 6. The germline gives CDR1 SGHDT, CDR2 YYEEEE. The CDR3 has 14 amino acids. The chain couples TRBV5-6 to TRBJ2-4, with 7 bases that match TRBD1. Input material: naive CD4+ T cells sorted from blood. Noted subset: CD45RA+ positively selected. This TCR was recovered from a man aged 18 to 29 in good health. This CDR3 reads CASSVRDRENIQYF. DNA of the CDR3: TGTGCCAGCAGCGTCCGGGACAGAGAAAACATTCAGTACTTC.